This TCR beta chain appears in the sequencing data of a study of OX40 agonist ivuxolimab in advanced cancers. The germline V gene encodes CDR1 LNHDA and CDR2 SQIVND (reference sequence). V gave up 5 bases and J gave up 5 bases, with 21 bases separating them. The CDR3 covers 16 residues. The assay was immunoSEQ multiplex PCR, and TCRdb's table has in-frame clones only and misses some. The table records 30,000 to 45,000 clones, 82% of them present only once. Exclusion of a patient followed from autoimmune disease history or systemic immunosuppression. V usage is TRBV19 and J usage is TRBJ1-2; D remains unclear. The clonotype originates from an adult with an advanced solid tumor such as melanoma, head and neck, liver or kidney cancer. The sequencing here drew on CD4+ or CD8+ T cells sorted from blood, taken in a trial of the OX40 agonist ivuxolimab. In DNA form, the CDR3 reads TGTGCCAGTAGTGCACGGCTAGGATCCGGAGCGTATGGCTACACCTTC. This codes for CASSARLGSGAYGYTF.